A single sample is the source of the 21 T cell receptor beta chains below, sequenced in a study of blood T cells in healthy people across ages. The use of a sample-barcoded 5' primer and a J-beta primer mix characterized a second PCR of about 7 to 12 cycles. MiXCR, run by TCRdb on the 5' RACE reads, gives a single entry per CDR3 protein. The table shows around 1,100,000 distinct CDR3 sequences, with more than 30% occurring only once. The sequencing sample was made of blood. These receptors all stem from a man aged 18 to 30 in good health.

Of note for this clonotype: One end of the junction does not line up with germline, which may come from a read error. This rearrangement joins TRBV4-1 to TRBJ1-6; 8 bases map to TRBD1. CDR3 length equals 15 residues. The germline V gene has CDR1 MGHRA and CDR2 YSYEKL. DNA for the CDR3: TGCGCCAGCAGCCAAATGGACAGGGATAATTCACCCCCCCACTTT. Protein sequence: CASSQMDRDNSPPHF.

As DNA, the CDR3 is TGTGCCAGCAGTTACTCGGGACTAGCGGCCTACGAGCAGTACTTC. It yields the protein CASSYSGLAAYEQYF. The J gene is TRBJ2-7, the V gene TRBV6-2 or TRBV6-3; 11 bases map to TRBD2. Germline V gene lookup returns CDR1 MNHEY and CDR2 SVGEGT. This CDR3 comprises 15 residues. The V gene end was trimmed by 0 bases and the J gene end by 2 bases; junction bases not matched to a gene: 0.

The CDR3 sequence is CAWMLTARNTEAFF. For the CDR3, the DNA is TGTGCCTGGATGCTGACAGCCAGGAACACTGAAGCTTTCTTT. The chain employs TRBV30 and TRBJ1-1, with D maybe TRBD1 (5 bases). The CDR3 totals 14 residues. Germline V CDR1 and CDR2: GTSNPN, SVGIG (reference sequence). V lost 4 bases and J 1 base, leaving 13 bases between the germline ends.

DNA of the CDR3: TGTGCCAGCAGCTCGGGGGGGCGAAGGGTGCAGTTCTTC. Residues: CASSSGGRRVQFF. The chain couples TRBV12-3 or TRBV12-4 to TRBJ2-1; 8 bases are shared with TRBD2. V dropped 6 bases and J dropped 12; count of bases not matched to a gene: 10. The CDR3 sequence is 13 residues long.

This clonotype was counted between two and nine times. DNA of the CDR3: TGTGCCAGCAGTTTATCCCCTAGCTATACGCAGTATTTT. Its translation: CASSLSPSYTQYF. V is TRBV27 and J is TRBJ2-3; tentatively, D is TRBD2 (5 bases). Germline CDR1 MNHEY, CDR2 SMNVEV (reference sequence). V lost 0 bases and J lost 7, with 8 bases in between. The length of the CDR3 is 13 residues.

The chain is built from TRBV20-1 and TRBJ1-5; D ambiguous. V was clipped by 3 bases and J by 0 bases, with 9 bases between them. Per germline, CDR1 DFQATT and CDR2 SNEGSKA (reference sequence). The CDR3 is 14 residues long. The CDR3 sequence: CSARVGNSNQPQHF. Written as DNA, the CDR3 is TGCAGTGCTAGGGTGGGGAATAGCAATCAGCCCCAGCATTTT.

Remarks on this clonotype: Germline is not matched at one junction end, which may reflect a read error. The J gene is TRBJ2-6, the V gene TRBV7-6; D call uncertain. This CDR3 contains 16 residues. Germline CDR1 is SGHVS and CDR2 is FNYEAQ. CDR3 protein: CVSNPRRYSGANVLTF. In nucleotides, the CDR3 is TGTGTCAGCAACCCCAGACGGTACTCTGGGGCCAACGTCCTGACTTTC.

This clonotype came up a few times. The J gene is TRBJ1-2, the V gene TRBV7-2; TRBD1 might be the D (5 bases). CDR1 and CDR2 from the germline V gene are SGHTA and FQGNSA. With 1 base removed from V and 5 bases from J, the gap between germline ends came to 14 bases. This CDR3 spans 15 amino acids. CDR3 sequence (DNA): TGTGCCAGCAGCTTAGGAGACAGTCTTCGTTATGGCTACACCTTC. This encodes CASSLGDSLRYGYTF.

The chain links TRBV10-3 to TRBJ2-7; D is perhaps TRBD1 (6 bases). Germline CDR1 reads ENHRY; CDR2 reads SYGVKD. This CDR3 has 14 amino acids. V lost 2 bases to trimming and J lost 3 bases, with 11 bases between them. CDR3 in DNA: TGTGCCATCAGTGAGCCGGGACAAATCTACGAGCAGTACTTC. Amino acid sequence: CAISEPGQIYEQYF.

As for this clonotype: One junction end disagrees with the germline gene, perhaps due to a read error. This chain joins TRBV7-2 and TRBJ2-3; D is possibly TRBD1 (5 bases). This CDR3 has 13 amino acids. Germline lookup yields CDR1 SGHTA and CDR2 FQGNSA. CDR3 residues: CASSLAHTGTQYF. The CDR3, as DNA: TGTGCCAGCAGCTTAGCCCACACAGGTACGCAGTATTTT.

V gene TRBV12-3 or TRBV12-4 combines with J gene TRBJ2-2, with 10 bases fitting TRBD2. The J segment lost 0 bases and the V segment lost 3 bases, leaving 4 bases of the junction unmatched. The CDR3 has 17 residues. In nucleotides, the CDR3 is TGTGCCAGCAGTTTTTCTAGCGGGGGCGCGAACACCGGGGAGCTGTTTTTT. This encodes CASSFSSGGANTGELFF.

The chain links TRBV6-1 to TRBJ1-1; D not resolved. V was clipped by 3 bases and J by 5 bases, with 13 bases between them. The V gene's germline CDR1 is MNHNS and CDR2 SASEGT. This CDR3 is built from 14 residues. CDR3 sequence reads: CASSELGSGTEAFF. DNA for the CDR3: TGTGCCAGCAGTGAGCTGGGGAGTGGGACTGAAGCTTTCTTT.

The CDR3 region is CSAGHSPNYGYTF. The CDR3 nucleotides are TGCAGCGCCGGACATTCCCCTAACTATGGCTACACCTTC. The genes are TRBV29-1 and TRBJ1-2; D may be TRBD1 (5 bases). There are 13 residues in the CDR3. From germline, CDR1 is SQVTM and CDR2 ANQGSEA. The V end was cut by 7 bases, the J end by 0 bases, with 12 bases between.

The chain links TRBV4-1 to TRBJ1-1; 7 positions match TRBD1. This CDR3 has 15 residues. Germline V gives CDR1 MGHRA, CDR2 YSYEKL. Trimming took 2 bases from V and 1 from J; bases not matched to a gene: 4. CDR3 DNA: TGCGCCAGCAGCCAACAACAGGGGACGAACACTGAAGCTTTCTTT. Protein product: CASSQQQGTNTEAFF.

The chain carries TRBV5-6 and TRBJ1-1, with D perhaps matching TRBD1 (6 bases). The germline CDR1 and CDR2 sequences are SGHDT and YYEEEE. The CDR3 is 16 amino acids. Deletions cut 3 bases from V and 0 bases from J, with 15 bases between. The CDR3 spells CASSSDRPVLNTEAFF. The CDR3 nucleotides read TGTGCCAGCAGCTCGGACAGACCAGTTTTGAACACTGAAGCTTTCTTT.

J is TRBJ2-2 and V is TRBV20-1, with D tentatively TRBD2 (5 bases). The CDR3 has 13 amino acids. Trimming removed 6 bases at V and 5 bases at J, with 13 bases between. Germline CDR1 is DFQATT and CDR2 is SNEGSKA (reference sequence). The chain's CDR3 is CSASQAVTGELFF. The CDR3 DNA reads as TGCAGTGCCAGTCAAGCGGTAACCGGGGAGCTGTTTTTT.

The V and J genes are TRBV21-1 and TRBJ1-1. TRBV21-1 is a pseudogene segment. This CDR3 contains 12 residues. The CDR3 loop reads CASSNSVGEAFF. CDR3 in DNA: TGTGCCAGCAGCAACTCCGTGGGTGAAGCTTTCTTT.

This clonotype was detected a few times. The chain joins TRBV12-3 or TRBV12-4 to TRBJ1-5; tentative D call: TRBD1 (6 bases). Trimming removed 4 bases at V and 7 bases at J, with 11 bases between. The CDR3 sequence is 13 residues long. The CDR3 nucleotides read TGTGCCAGCAGTTCCTCAGGGGAACAGCCCCAGCATTTT. Its translation is CASSSSGEQPQHF.

V and J are TRBV11-1 and TRBJ1-1, with 8 bases that match TRBD1. Germline V gene data show CDR1 as SGHAT and CDR2 as FQDESV (reference sequence). V dropped 0 bases and J dropped 0; count of bases not matched to a gene: 3. This CDR3 spans 16 amino acids. CDR3 sequence reads: CASSLAGQGLNTEAFF. The CDR3 bases are TGTGCCAGCAGCTTAGCTGGACAGGGTCTGAACACTGAAGCTTTCTTT.

Worth noting for this clonotype: The junction differs from germline at one of its ends, possibly a read error. The chain links TRBV20-1 to TRBJ2-1; D is perhaps TRBD2 (5 bases). Looked up from germline, CDR1 is DFQATT and CDR2 is SNEGSKA (reference sequence). The CDR3 runs to 16 residues. The CDR3 loop reads CSAREDFASSYNEQFF. Here the CDR3 DNA reads TGCAGTGCCAGAGAGGACTTCGCGAGCTCCTACAATGAGCAGTTCTTC.

This clonotype has only a few counts. A much larger clonotype is one base distant, so this may be a read error. This chain uses TRBV6-4 with TRBJ2-1; TRBD1 agrees at 8 bases. The J call is uncertain, as TRBJ2-7 better fits the DNA end. This CDR3 comprises 15 residues. Per germline, CDR1 MRHNA and CDR2 SNTAGT. The CDR3 reads CASSPGTGTYNEQYF. The CDR3 DNA follows: TGTGCCAGCAGCCCCGGGACAGGTACCTACAATGAGCAGTACTTC.